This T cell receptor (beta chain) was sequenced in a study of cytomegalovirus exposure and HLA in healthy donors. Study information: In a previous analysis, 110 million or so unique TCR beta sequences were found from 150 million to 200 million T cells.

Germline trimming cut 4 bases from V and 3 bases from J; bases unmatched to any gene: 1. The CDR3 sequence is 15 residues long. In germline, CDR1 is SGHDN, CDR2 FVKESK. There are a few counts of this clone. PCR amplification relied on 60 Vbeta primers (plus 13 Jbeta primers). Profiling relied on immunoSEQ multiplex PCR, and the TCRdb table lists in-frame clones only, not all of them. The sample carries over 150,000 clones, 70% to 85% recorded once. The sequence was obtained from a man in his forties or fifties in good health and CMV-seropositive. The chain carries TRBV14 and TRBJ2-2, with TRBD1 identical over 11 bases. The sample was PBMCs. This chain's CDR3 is CASSRTGGYTGELFF. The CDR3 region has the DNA TGTGCCAGCAGCCGGACAGGGGGCTACACCGGGGAGCTGTTTTTT.